The 22 T cell receptor beta chains below were found in one sample sequenced in a study of blood T cell repertoires in COVID-19. Sequencing used immunoSEQ multiplex PCR; TCRdb keeps in-frame clones, though not all of them. The sample gives approximately 190,000 clones, less than 90% of which show up once; less than 3.5% is in the top ten. Sequencing was performed on PBMCs or T cells enriched from blood (not recorded which). The receptor set was obtained from a woman younger than 45 who had been exposed to COVID-19.

V gene TRBV2 combines with J gene TRBJ2-1, with 12 bases aligning to TRBD2. The germline CDR1 and CDR2 sequences are SNHLY and FYNNEI. The CDR3 has 14 residues. The trim removed 10 bases at V and 7 bases at J, leaving 8 bases unmatched. The CDR3 loop is CATTTSGGLNEQFF. The DNA of the CDR3 is TGTGCCACTACAACTAGCGGGGGGTTGAATGAGCAGTTCTTC.

In DNA form, the CDR3 reads TGTGCCAGCAGCCCCGGGAATTTGCCCCAGCATTTT. Amino acid sequence: CASSPGNLPQHF. The chain is built from TRBV12-3 or TRBV12-4 and TRBJ1-5; unclear D gene. The CDR3 is 12 residues long. Trimming stripped 6 bases from V and 9 bases from J, with 12 bases between.

The chain is built from TRBV2 and TRBJ2-5, with a tentative D call TRBD2 (5 bases). This CDR3 spans 15 amino acids. The germline gives CDR1 SNHLY, CDR2 FYNNEI. V gave up 8 bases and J gave up 0 bases, with 16 bases separating them. The CDR3 sequence is CASYKSAGYQETQYF. CDR3 nucleotides: TGTGCCAGCTACAAATCGGCGGGTTACCAAGAGACCCAGTACTTC.

The chain couples TRBV7-8 to TRBJ1-2, with 7 bases lining up with TRBD1. The CDR3 is made up of 13 amino acids. Germline V lookup: CDR1 SGHVS, CDR2 FQNEAQ. V shed 5 bases and J 8 bases; nucleotides not matched to a gene: 8. CDR3 in amino acids: CASSRDRAGGYTF. The DNA of the CDR3 is TGTGCCAGCAGCCGAGACAGGGCCGGAGGCTACACCTTC.

V usage is TRBV5-1 and J usage is TRBJ2-2; D is perhaps TRBD2 (6 bases). The CDR3 totals 15 residues. Germline V gene data show CDR1 as SGHRS and CDR2 as YFSETQ. Deletions cut 2 bases from V and 4 bases from J, with 12 bases between. CDR3: CASSLGTAGTGELFF. The CDR3 nucleotides are TGCGCCAGCAGCTTAGGGACTGCGGGCACCGGGGAGCTGTTTTTT. The full variable domain, completed using reference TRBV5-1 and TRBJ2-2, is KAGVTQTPRYLIKTRGQQVTLSCSPISGHRSVSWYQQTPGQGLQFLFEYFSETQRNKGNFPGRFSGRQFSNSRSEMNVSTLELGDSALYLCASSLGTAGTGELFFGEGSRLTVL.

The chain recombines TRBV4-1 with TRBJ2-1; 13 bases are shared with TRBD2. V was pared by 3 bases and J by 5 bases, with 10 bases of the junction left unmatched. This CDR3 has 18 amino acids. Per germline, CDR1 MGHRA and CDR2 YSYEKL. The CDR3 coding sequence is TGCGCCAGCAGCCAGGCACTCACTAGCGGGGGGGATAACAATGAGCAGTTCTTC. Its translation is CASSQALTSGGDNNEQFF.

The chain has TRBV19 and TRBJ1-1, with TRBD1 identical over 9 bases. Losses at the gene ends were 7 bases for V and 1 base for J; bases not matched to a gene: 16. Looked up from germline, CDR1 is LNHDA and CDR2 is SQIVND (reference sequence). This CDR3 region has 18 residues. CDR3 region: CASMPTRGTGLGNTEAFF. The CDR3 nucleotides read TGTGCCAGTATGCCGACCAGAGGGACAGGGTTAGGGAACACTGAAGCTTTCTTT.

V gene TRBV9 combines with J gene TRBJ1-2; tentatively, D is TRBD1 (5 bases). V lost 3 bases, J lost 6 bases, and 12 bases lay in between. Germline V lookup: CDR1 SGDLS, CDR2 YYNGEE. The CDR3 length is 13 residues. The CDR3 bases are TGTGCCAGCAGCGGGACAAGCAACCATGGCTACACCTTC. Its protein is CASSGTSNHGYTF. Variable domain in full (rest from reference TRBV9 and TRBJ1-2): DSGVTQTPKHLITATGQRVTLRCSPRSGDLSVYWYQQSLDQGLQFLIQYYNGEERAKGNILERFSAQQFPDLHSELNLSSLELGDSALYFCASSGTSNHGYTFGSGTRLTVV.

The rearrangement links TRBV19 to TRBJ2-6, with a tentative D call TRBD2 (6 bases). Germline lookup yields CDR1 LNHDA and CDR2 SQIVND (reference sequence). The CDR3 covers 16 residues. V lost 2 bases and J lost 4, with 12 bases in between. The CDR3 DNA reads as TGTGCCAGTAGTATACAGGGCGGGGCCGGGGCCAACGTCCTGACTTTC. It encodes CASSIQGGAGANVLTF.

The chain recombines TRBV29-1 with TRBJ2-1, with 9 bases fitting TRBD1. CDR1 SQVTM and CDR2 ANQGSEA come from the germline V gene. The length of the CDR3 is 17 residues. Trimming removed 4 bases from V and 0 bases from J; junction bases left unmatched: 10. CDR3 coding DNA: TGCAGCGTTGCGGGGACAGGGAGGGAGAGCTCCTACAATGAGCAGTTCTTC. It specifies CSVAGTGRESSYNEQFF.

The chain is built from TRBV6-1 and TRBJ2-7; 8 bases fit TRBD1. The J segment lost 7 bases and the V segment lost 1 base, leaving 6 bases of the junction unmatched. The CDR3 has 14 amino acids. Germline CDR1 MNHNS, CDR2 SASEGT. CDR3 amino acids: CASSEGTGSGEQYF. CDR3 sequence (DNA): TGTGCCAGCAGTGAAGGGACAGGGAGCGGAGAGCAGTACTTC.

The chain has TRBV11-2 and TRBJ2-1, with a possible D match to TRBD1 (6 bases). The CDR3 is 15 amino acids. With 1 base removed from V and 1 base from J, the gap between germline ends came to 8 bases. Germline assignment: CDR1 SGHAT and CDR2 FQNNGV. The chain's CDR3 is CASSLGGPSYNEQFF. CDR3 coding DNA: TGTGCCAGCAGCTTAGGGGGGCCATCCTACAATGAGCAGTTCTTC. The entire variable domain, with the rest obtained from reference TRBV11-2 and TRBJ2-1, is as follows: EAGVAQSPRYKIIEKRQSVAFWCNPISGHATLYWYQQILGQGPKLLIQFQNNGVVDDSQLPKDRFSAERLKGVDSTLKIQPAKLEDSAVYLCASSLGGPSYNEQFFGPGTRLTVL.

V gene TRBV4-1 combines with J gene TRBJ1-5; 7 nucleotides match TRBD1. The CDR3 runs 17 residues. The V gene end was trimmed by 1 base and the J gene end by 4 bases; junction bases not matched to a gene: 10. CDR1 is MGHRA, CDR2 YSYEKL, per germline. Written as DNA, the CDR3 is TGCGCCAGCAGCCAAGGACAGGGTGGAGTGGGGAATCAGCCCCAGCATTTT. This translates into CASSQGQGGVGNQPQHF.

This clone was counted only a few times. V is TRBV10-3 and J is TRBJ2-7; 7 bases are shared with TRBD2. The CDR3 has 14 amino acids. The V segment lost 3 bases and the J segment 2 bases; nucleotides outside the gene matches: 4. Looked up from germline, CDR1 is ENHRY and CDR2 is SYGVKD. The CDR3 spells CAISDSSGAYEQYF. The CDR3 bases are TGTGCCATCAGTGACTCTAGCGGTGCCTACGAGCAGTACTTC.

The genes are TRBV6-5 and TRBJ1-1; TRBD1 matches 10 bases. J was trimmed by 3 bases and V by 9 bases; bases with no gene match: 4. The germline CDR1 and CDR2 sequences are MNHEY and SVGAGI. The CDR3 runs to 13 residues. The CDR3 region is CASDRGPDTEAFF. CDR3 in DNA: TGTGCCAGTGACAGGGGGCCTGACACTGAAGCTTTCTTT.

The chain couples TRBV5-1 to TRBJ2-1; D gene ambiguous. Per the germline V gene, CDR1 is SGHRS and CDR2 is YFSETQ. The CDR3 extends over 11 amino acids. Trimming took off 0 bases at V and 8 bases at J, with 3 bases between the two ends. The CDR3 DNA sequence: TGCGCCAGCAGCTTGGAGCATGAGCAGTTCTTC. This gives the protein CASSLEHEQFF.

V is TRBV7-8 and J is TRBJ1-6, with D uncertain. V dropped 0 bases and J dropped 8 bases, with 14 bases sitting between them. The CDR3 consists of 16 residues. Per germline, CDR1 SGHVS and CDR2 FQNEAQ. The chain's CDR3 is CASSLAFLVEDSPLHF. CDR3 DNA: TGTGCCAGCAGCTTAGCGTTTTTAGTGGAGGATTCACCCCTCCACTTT.

This clone was seen a few times. V and J are TRBV9 and TRBJ2-3; 10 positions agree with TRBD2. V was pared by 0 bases and J by 3 bases, with 10 bases of the junction left unmatched. Germline CDR1 SGDLS, CDR2 YYNGEE. This CDR3 has 18 residues. The CDR3 region has the DNA TGTGCCAGCAGCGTAGAGATGGTTAGCGGGGGGTTAACAGATACGCAGTATTTT. This sequence encodes CASSVEMVSGGLTDTQYF.

The chain carries TRBV3-1 (or the pseudogene TRBV3-2) and TRBJ1-1; tentatively, D is TRBD1 (6 bases). This CDR3 has 16 amino acids. The V end was cut by 2 bases, the J end by 1 base, with 14 bases between. Germline V gives CDR1 LGHDT, CDR2 YNNKEL (reference sequence). Here the CDR3 reads CASSQSRGARNTEAFF. The DNA for the CDR3 is TGTGCCAGCAGCCAAAGTCGGGGGGCAAGGAACACTGAAGCTTTCTTT.

The CDR3 bases are TGTGCCAGCAGTTACGGACCAGGGGAGAGAGTAGGTGGCTACACCTTC. The encoded protein is CASSYGPGERVGGYTF. The V and J genes are TRBV6-5 and TRBJ1-2, with D tentatively TRBD1 (6 bases). The CDR3 has 16 amino acids. V lost 2 bases to trimming and J lost 7 bases, with 20 bases between them. CDR1 MNHEY and CDR2 SVGAGI come from the germline V gene.

J is TRBJ1-2 and V is TRBV27, with D uncertain. The CDR3 sequence is 14 residues long. Per the germline V gene, CDR1 is MNHEY and CDR2 is SMNVEV (reference sequence). Trimming shortened V by 5 bases and J by 7 bases, and 17 bases separated the two germline ends. CDR3 DNA sequence: TGTGCCAGCAGTCCCCTGGAGGGTCTTGGTGGCTACACCTTC. Its translation: CASSPLEGLGGYTF.

The chain uses TRBV5-1 and TRBJ1-2, with 8 bases aligning to TRBD1. Per the germline V gene, CDR1 is SGHRS and CDR2 is YFSETQ. Trimming at V came to 5 bases and at J to 5 bases, leaving 8 bases not matched to a gene. The CDR3 sequence is 14 residues long. CDR3: CASSTGQGGYGYTF. CDR3 in DNA: TGCGCCAGCAGTACTGGACAGGGAGGGTATGGCTACACCTTC.